The 30 T cell receptor beta chains below were found in one sample sequenced in a study of T cell repertoires in cytomegalovirus infection (dated by TCRdb to about 2019). The reads were generated on an Illumina HiSeq 1500. The raw public reads went through TCRdb reprocessing: fastp at Q25, MiXCR clone calling, in-frame beta chains kept. Every entry covers one CDR3 protein and lists the most common genes and DNA from its rows. This sample gives roughly 720,000 distinct CDR3 sequences in total; 35% of them show up just once. 2.5% to 3% of the sample is taken by the ten largest. Sequenced input: PBMCs. These receptors all stem from a human donor in good health (CMV status not recorded). Some clones in this sample may be carry-over from other donors' samples.

V and J are TRBV20-1 and TRBJ1-2; D may be TRBD1 (5 bases). The CDR3 extends over 15 amino acids. Germline CDR1 DFQATT, CDR2 SNEGSKA (reference sequence). V dropped 0 bases and J dropped 4 bases, with 15 bases sitting between them. The CDR3 nucleotides are TGCAGTGCTAGAGATAGGCAGGGAAGTCTCTATGGCTACACCTTC. This codes for CSARDRQGSLYGYTF.

This clonotype was counted at least ten times. The genes are TRBV28 and TRBJ2-7, with 7 bases lining up with TRBD2. V lost 6 bases to trimming and J lost 6 bases; unmatched junction nucleotides: 5. The germline V gene encodes CDR1 MDHEN and CDR2 SYDVKM. This CDR3 region has 12 residues. The CDR3 protein is CASSLGRGEQYF. Written as DNA, the CDR3 is TGTGCCAGCAGCTTAGGGAGGGGCGAGCAGTACTTC.

At least ten counts were recorded for this clonotype. DNA for the CDR3: TGTGCCACCGCCGGCCAAGCGGAGCACCCCTACGAGCAGTACTTC. Protein sequence: CATAGQAEHPYEQYF. J is TRBJ2-7 and V is TRBV7-2; possibly TRBD2 for D (5 bases). V shed 10 bases and J shed 2 bases, with 21 bases lying between them. Germline V gene sequence: CDR1 SGHTA, CDR2 FQGNSA. The CDR3 length is 15 residues.

This clonotype was seen a handful of times. The chain couples TRBV20-1 to TRBJ2-6; the match to TRBD1 covers 8 bases. CDR1 is DFQATT, CDR2 SNEGSKA, per germline (reference sequence). The CDR3 totals 14 residues. V was clipped by 6 bases and J by 3 bases; unmatched bases: 4. The CDR3 DNA sequence: TGCAGTGCGTACGGACAGGGTGGGGCCAACGTCCTGACTTTC. Protein sequence: CSAYGQGGANVLTF.

To note about this clonotype: An end of the junction differs from the germline gene, which may be a read error. The V call is TRBV11-3, the J call TRBJ2-2, with a tentative D call TRBD2 (6 bases). Germline V gene sequence: CDR1 SGHNT, CDR2 YENEEA. The CDR3 has 13 amino acids. Written as DNA, the CDR3 is TGTGCCAGCAGCTTTGGGGAGACCGGGGGGCTGTTTTTT. The encoded protein is CASSFGETGGLFF.

The chain combines TRBV10-3 with TRBJ2-5, with 7 bases aligning to TRBD1. This CDR3 has 13 amino acids. V lost 8 bases and J lost 1; bases outside the gene matches: 4. Germline CDR1 ENHRY, CDR2 SYGVKD. The CDR3 reads CAIGDSAQETQYF. Written as DNA, the CDR3 is TGTGCCATCGGGGACAGCGCCCAAGAGACCCAGTACTTC.

The gene calls are TRBV11-2 and TRBJ2-7; D may be TRBD1 or TRBD2 (6 bases each). In germline, CDR1 is SGHAT, CDR2 FQNNGV. Trimming removed 0 bases from V and 5 bases from J, with 11 bases in between. This CDR3 spans 14 amino acids. CDR3 in amino acids: CASSLDPGEDEQYF. CDR3 nucleotide sequence: TGTGCCAGCAGCTTAGACCCAGGGGAGGACGAGCAGTACTTC.

This clonotype has ten or more counts. The V and J genes are TRBV6-1 and TRBJ2-7, with D possibly being TRBD1 (5 bases). The germline V and J ends were trimmed by 8 bases and 5 bases, with 13 bases remaining between them. The CDR3 loop spans 12 amino acids. Per the germline V gene, CDR1 is MNHNS and CDR2 is SASEGT. The CDR3 here is CASDSGIHEQYF. The CDR3 DNA reads TGTGCCAGCGATTCAGGGATCCACGAGCAGTACTTC.

The rearrangement uses TRBV7-6 and TRBJ1-2; the D gene is possibly TRBD1 (5 bases). CDR1 is SGHVS, CDR2 FNYEAQ, per germline. The CDR3 has 15 residues. V was cut by 0 bases and J by 4 bases, with 12 bases left in between. The CDR3 protein is CASSLAARDTYGYTF. In nucleotides, the CDR3 is TGTGCCAGCAGCTTAGCAGCCAGGGATACCTATGGCTACACCTTC.

The chain has TRBV6-6 and TRBJ2-1; perhaps TRBD2 as D (5 bases). The CDR3 covers 18 residues. CDR1 MNHNY and CDR2 SVGAGI come from the germline V gene (reference sequence). With 1 base removed from V and 0 bases from J, the gap between germline ends came to 16 bases. The CDR3 DNA reads as TGTGCCAGCAGTTACTACCCTTTGCCGAGGGCCTCCTACAATGAGCAGTTCTTC. It codes for CASSYYPLPRASYNEQFF.

This clonotype was counted ten times or more. The chain links TRBV28 to TRBJ1-1; tentative D call: TRBD1 (5 bases). Germline CDR1 is MDHEN and CDR2 is SYDVKM. V lost 7 bases to trimming and J lost 6 bases, with 24 bases between them. CDR3 length: 16 amino acids. CDR3 residues: CASTVNGASERSEAFF. CDR3 coding DNA: TGTGCCAGCACTGTCAACGGGGCTTCTGAGAGGTCTGAAGCTTTCTTT. The complete variable domain, with remaining parts taken from reference TRBV28 and TRBJ1-1, reads DVKVTQSSRYLVKRTGEKVFLECVQDMDHENMFWYRQDPGLGLRLIYFSYDVKMKEKGDIPEGYSVSREKKERFSLILESASTNQTSMYLCASTVNGASERSEAFFGQGTRLTVV.

This clonotype was seen a few times. The V call is TRBV15, the J call TRBJ2-2; possibly TRBD2 for D (6 bases). The CDR3 covers 17 residues. Germline CDR1 and CDR2: LNHNV and YYDKDF (reference sequence). Trimming shortened V by 3 bases and J by 5 bases, and 19 bases separated the two germline ends. The DNA for the CDR3 is TGTGCCACCAGCAGGGAAGCGGGCCTGCTGGGGACCGGGGAGCTGTTTTTT. This encodes CATSREAGLLGTGELFF.

The J gene is TRBJ2-1, the V gene TRBV7-9; 8 nucleotides line up with TRBD1. The germline CDR1 and CDR2 sequences are SEHNR and FQNEAQ (reference sequence). After removal of 4 bases from V and 2 bases from J, the junction contained 7 bases not matched to a gene. This CDR3 is built from 16 residues. The CDR3 nucleotides are TGTGCCAGCAGCTGGTCCGGGACAGGTCCCTACAATGAGCAGTTCTTC. Translating gives CASSWSGTGPYNEQFF.

The chain employs TRBV19 and TRBJ2-1, with 10 bases identical to TRBD2. CDR3 length equals 17 residues. The germline gives CDR1 LNHDA, CDR2 SQIVND (reference sequence). Trimming took 5 bases from V and 5 from J; bases not matched to a gene: 12. The CDR3 DNA is TGTGCCAGTAGTTCCCCCAACCTAGCGGGAGCGGACAATGAGCAGTTCTTC. Translating gives CASSSPNLAGADNEQFF.

V gene TRBV4-2 combines with J gene TRBJ2-3; TRBD2 is a possible D gene (6 bases). This CDR3 contains 16 residues. Germline V gene data show CDR1 as LGHNA and CDR2 as YNFKEQ. V was clipped by 1 base and J by 1 base, with 12 bases between them. The chain's CDR3 is CASSQGGGLGTDTQYF. The CDR3 DNA reads TGTGCCAGCAGCCAAGGTGGGGGGTTGGGCACAGATACGCAGTATTTT.

The rearrangement joins TRBV12-3 or TRBV12-4 to TRBJ2-2; D may be TRBD1 or TRBD2 (6 bases each). There are 15 residues in the CDR3. Trimming shortened V by 6 bases and J by 1 base, and 12 bases separated the two germline ends. CDR3 sequence: CASSQRGVNTGELFF. The CDR3 DNA reads as TGTGCCAGCAGCCAGAGGGGGGTGAACACCGGGGAGCTGTTTTTT.

This clonotype has at least ten counts. This sequence joins TRBV7-8 and TRBJ2-3, with D maybe TRBD1 (7 bases). The germline CDR1 and CDR2 sequences are SGHVS and FQNEAQ. V gave up 1 base and J gave up 5 bases, with 13 bases separating them. The CDR3 loop spans 15 amino acids. The CDR3: CASSLVMQGGDTQYF. CDR3 DNA sequence: TGTGCCAGCAGCTTAGTGATGCAGGGGGGAGATACGCAGTATTTT.

This clonotype has a handful of counts. The gene calls are TRBV2 and TRBJ2-7; TRBD1 aligns across 11 bases. The V and J ends lost 4 bases and 2 bases, in that order; junction bases with no gene match: 7. CDR1 and CDR2 (germline): SNHLY, FYNNEI. The CDR3 sequence is 16 residues long. Here the CDR3 reads CASSGIAGQGAYEQYF. The CDR3 coding sequence is TGTGCCAGCAGTGGAATCGCGGGACAGGGGGCCTACGAGCAGTACTTC.

This clonotype was counted ten times or more. The chain uses TRBV7-6 and TRBJ2-6; 8 nucleotides line up with TRBD1. Germline lookup yields CDR1 SGHVS and CDR2 FNYEAQ. The length of the CDR3 is 16 residues. J was trimmed by 0 bases and V by 4 bases; bases with no gene match: 2. The CDR3 protein is CASSYRGNSGANVLTF. DNA for the CDR3: TGTGCCAGCAGCTACAGGGGGAACTCTGGGGCCAACGTCCTGACTTTC.

This clonotype has just a few counts. J is TRBJ2-5 and V is TRBV25-1; TRBD2 might be the D (6 bases). Germline V lookup: CDR1 MGHDK, CDR2 SYGVNS. Trimming pared 4 bases from V and 5 bases from J, leaving 11 bases between. CDR3 size: 13 residues. For the CDR3, the DNA is TGTGCCAGCAGTGGATCCGGGAGTGAGACCCAGTACTTC. It is translated as CASSGSGSETQYF.

This clonotype has more than one count but fewer than ten. The chain couples TRBV28 to TRBJ1-1; 7 bases fit TRBD1. Germline V gene sequence: CDR1 MDHEN, CDR2 SYDVKM. The CDR3 covers 14 residues. V shed 7 bases, J shed 5 bases, and the junction held 10 bases outside the gene matches. The CDR3 bases are TGTGCCAGCAACCAGGGGGGTACCGCGACTGAAGCTTTCTTT. Its translation: CASNQGGTATEAFF.

This rearrangement joins TRBV28 to TRBJ2-1, with a tentative D call TRBD1 (6 bases). Germline V gene lookup returns CDR1 MDHEN and CDR2 SYDVKM. V lost 3 bases and J 6 bases, leaving 18 bases between the germline ends. CDR3 length: 16 amino acids. The CDR3 DNA sequence: TGTGCCAGCAGTTTGGTCCCCGGGACAATCGGCAATGAGCAGTTCTTC. It translates to CASSLVPGTIGNEQFF.

The J gene is TRBJ1-2, the V gene TRBV29-1; tentative D call: TRBD1 (6 bases). Trimming stripped 4 bases from V and 3 bases from J, with 9 bases between. The germline CDR1 and CDR2 sequences are SQVTM and ANQGSEA. This CDR3 region has 12 residues. CDR3 protein: CSVVGGDYGYTF. The CDR3, as DNA: TGCAGCGTTGTAGGGGGGGACTATGGCTACACCTTC.

The chain combines TRBV20-1 with TRBJ2-7, with 7 bases matching TRBD2. Unmatched junction bases numbered 7, after V lost 1 base and J lost 4 bases. This CDR3 has 14 residues. CDR1 and CDR2 from the germline V gene are DFQATT and SNEGSKA (reference sequence). CDR3 protein: CSARVVLGGYEQYF. In nucleotides, the CDR3 is TGCAGTGCTAGAGTGGTTCTGGGGGGGTACGAGCAGTACTTC.

This clonotype was counted at least ten times. The chain carries TRBV7-2 and TRBJ1-5; maybe TRBD1 (5 bases). This CDR3 region has 15 residues. V dropped 1 base and J dropped 1 base, with 8 bases sitting between them. Per the germline V gene, CDR1 is SGHTA and CDR2 is FQGNSA. The CDR3 here is CASSLDGASNQPQHF. The CDR3 nucleotides read TGTGCCAGCAGCTTAGATGGGGCCAGCAATCAGCCCCAGCATTTT.

A few counts support this clonotype. In nucleotides, the CDR3 is TGCGCCAGCAGCCAAGAAGACGGGCCGAACACCATATATTTT. The encoded protein is CASSQEDGPNTIYF. V gene TRBV4-1 combines with J gene TRBJ1-3, with D unclear. CDR1 is MGHRA, CDR2 YSYEKL, per germline. The germline V and J ends were trimmed by 0 bases and 7 bases, with 10 bases remaining between them. CDR3 length equals 14 residues.

The sample holds a few counts of this clonotype. The chain combines TRBV9 with TRBJ1-2; 12 positions agree with TRBD1. CDR3 length equals 17 residues. V lost 3 bases to trimming and J lost 4 bases; unmatched junction nucleotides: 10. The germline V gene has CDR1 SGDLS and CDR2 YYNGEE. The chain's CDR3 is CASSEGQGASDLYGYTF. The CDR3 nucleotides read TGTGCCAGCAGCGAGGGACAGGGGGCGAGCGATCTCTATGGCTACACCTTC.

As concerns this clonotype: A much more abundant neighbour one base away suggests this may be a read error. The V and J genes are TRBV7-2 and TRBJ1-5, with 9 bases fitting TRBD1. Germline values: CDR1 SGHTA, CDR2 FQGNSA. This CDR3 is built from 15 residues. DNA of the CDR3: TGTGCCAGCAGCTTAGGTGGACAGGGGTATCAGCCCCAGCGTTTT. This encodes CASSLGGQGYQPQRF.

This sequence joins TRBV7-9 and TRBJ2-2; the match to TRBD2 covers 7 bases. Germline assignment: CDR1 SEHNR and CDR2 FQNEAQ (reference sequence). V was clipped by 5 bases and J by 7 bases; unmatched bases: 10. This CDR3 has 15 residues. CDR3 coding DNA: TGTGCCAGCAGCCCTCTTGGGCGGGGGAACGGGGAGCTGTTTTTT. Translating gives CASSPLGRGNGELFF.

The table lists this clonotype with many counts. The gene calls are TRBV6-1 and TRBJ2-7; D gene ambiguous. Trimming shortened V by 3 bases and J by 6 bases, and 6 bases separated the two germline ends. Germline CDR1 reads MNHNS; CDR2 reads SASEGT. The CDR3 is made up of 11 amino acids. CDR3 amino acids: CASSEGGEQYF. The CDR3 region has the DNA TGTGCCAGCAGTGAGGGCGGCGAGCAGTACTTC.